This is a list of T cell receptor beta chains from one sample in a study of regulatory dendritic cells for organ transplantation. Their antigens remain unidentified. Clones were sequenced by immunoSEQ multiplex PCR, and TCRdb holds only the in-frame ones, with some missing. The table includes around 21,000 clones, roughly 87% detected once. The material sequenced was naive CD4+ T cells from blood cultured with dendritic cells. These TCRs come from a human donor in good health. The CDR3 runs from the conserved cysteine through the conserved F or W. D genes are given only for firm matches. Clone sizes are given selectively: once, few, many, or a class where the clone is expanded.

cdr3_nt cdr3_aa clone_size d_call j_call v_call
TGTGCCGGAGCTTCTAGGGGGCTTAGCACAGATACGCAGTATTTT CAGASRGLSTDTQYF NA TRBD1 TRBJ2-3 TRBV7-2
TGTGCCAGCAGCTTAGATCCGGGGACTAGCGGACCCTACGAGCAGTACTTC CASSLDPGTSGPYEQYF few TRBD2 TRBJ2-7 TRBV7-9
TGTGCCAGCCGTGAAACTAGTTTGTACACCGGGGAGCTGTTTTTT CASRETSLYTGELFF NA NA TRBJ2-2 TRBV19
TGTGCCAGCAGTTTATTTTACAGGGGTGGCTACACCTTC CASSLFYRGGYTF NA TRBD1 TRBJ1-2 TRBV28
TGTGCCAGCAGTTTATCCCTCGGCTACGAGCAGTACTTC CASSLSLGYEQYF NA NA TRBJ2-7 TRBV27
TGTGCCAGCAGTGAGTACTACGAGCAGTACTTC CASSEYYEQYF few NA TRBJ2-7 TRBV6-1
TGTGCTAGTGGCCTGGGGGGAGGCAGGAATCAGCCCCAGCATTTT CASGLGGGRNQPQHF NA NA TRBJ1-5 TRBV12-5
TGTGCCAGCAGCCAGAGTGGAGTCCCCTCCTACAATGAGCAGTTCTTC CASSQSGVPSYNEQFF NA NA TRBJ2-1 TRBV14
TGTGCCAGCAGGCGAGGACAGGGTCAGGGGTACGAGCAGTACTTC CASRRGQGQGYEQYF few TRBD1 TRBJ2-7 TRBV5-8
TGTGCCAGCAGCTTGGCTTATTTAACGGAGACCCAGTACTTC CASSLAYLTETQYF NA NA TRBJ2-5 TRBV5-4
TGTGCCAGCAGCAATAATCGGGATAGCGGGAAGGTCAATGAGCAGTTCTTC CASSNNRDSGKVNEQFF NA NA TRBJ2-1 TRBV21-1
TGCGCCAGCAGCCCGGGAAGGAACTATGGCTACACCTTC CASSPGRNYGYTF NA NA TRBJ1-2 TRBV7-3
TGTGCCAGCAGTGAAGCCTGGGTAGGGGGCAACGAGCAGTACTTC CASSEAWVGGNEQYF NA TRBD1 TRBJ2-7 TRBV6-1
TGTGCCAGCAGTTACGGTTCTACCCTCTCCTACGAGCAGTACTTC CASSYGSTLSYEQYF few NA TRBJ2-7 TRBV6-5
TGTGCCAGCAGCTTAGGCAGGATGAACACCGGGGAGCTGTTTTTT CASSLGRMNTGELFF NA NA TRBJ2-2 TRBV11-3
TGTGCCAGCTCACCGAGCAGGGACCCCCCACGGCAGTACTTC CASSPSRDPPRQYF NA NA TRBJ2-5 TRBV18